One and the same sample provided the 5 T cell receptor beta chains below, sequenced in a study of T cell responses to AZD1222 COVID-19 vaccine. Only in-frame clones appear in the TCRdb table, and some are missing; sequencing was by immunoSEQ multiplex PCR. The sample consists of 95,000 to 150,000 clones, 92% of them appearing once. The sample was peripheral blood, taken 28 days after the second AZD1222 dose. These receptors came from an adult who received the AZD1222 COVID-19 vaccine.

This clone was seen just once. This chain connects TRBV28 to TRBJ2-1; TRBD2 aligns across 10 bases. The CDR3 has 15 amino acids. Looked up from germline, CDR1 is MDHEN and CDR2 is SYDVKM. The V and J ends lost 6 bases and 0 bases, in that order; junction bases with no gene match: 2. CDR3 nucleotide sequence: TGTGCCAGCAGGTCTAGCGGGAGCTCCTACAATGAGCAGTTCTTC. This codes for CASRSSGSSYNEQFF.

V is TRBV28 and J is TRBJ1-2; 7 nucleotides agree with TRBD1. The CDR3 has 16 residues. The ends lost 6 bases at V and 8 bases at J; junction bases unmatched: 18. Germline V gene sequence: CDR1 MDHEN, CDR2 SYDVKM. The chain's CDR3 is CASRETARQGVGGYTF. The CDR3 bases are TGTGCCAGCAGGGAGACCGCTCGACAGGGAGTAGGCGGCTACACCTTC.

CDR3 in DNA: TGTGCCAGCAAAACGGCACAGATGAACACTGAAGCTTTCTTT. Translated, it gives CASKTAQMNTEAFF. V and J are TRBV6-5 and TRBJ1-1; D gene uncertain. The germline CDR1 and CDR2 sequences are MNHEY and SVGAGI. The CDR3 has 14 amino acids. The V end lost 7 bases, the J end lost 0 bases, and 12 bases lay between the germline ends.

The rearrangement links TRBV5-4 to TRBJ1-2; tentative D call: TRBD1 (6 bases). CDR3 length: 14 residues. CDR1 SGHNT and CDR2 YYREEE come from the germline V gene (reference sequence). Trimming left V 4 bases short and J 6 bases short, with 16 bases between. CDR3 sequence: CASSPWGADNGYTF. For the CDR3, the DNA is TGTGCCAGCAGCCCGTGGGGGGCCGATAATGGCTACACCTTC.

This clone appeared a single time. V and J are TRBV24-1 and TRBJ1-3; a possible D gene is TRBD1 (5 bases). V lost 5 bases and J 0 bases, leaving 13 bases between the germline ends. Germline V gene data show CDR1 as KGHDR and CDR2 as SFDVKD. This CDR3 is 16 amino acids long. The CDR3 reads CATSAGHSTSGNTIYF. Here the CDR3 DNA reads TGTGCCACCAGTGCCGGACATAGCACCTCTGGAAACACCATATATTTT.